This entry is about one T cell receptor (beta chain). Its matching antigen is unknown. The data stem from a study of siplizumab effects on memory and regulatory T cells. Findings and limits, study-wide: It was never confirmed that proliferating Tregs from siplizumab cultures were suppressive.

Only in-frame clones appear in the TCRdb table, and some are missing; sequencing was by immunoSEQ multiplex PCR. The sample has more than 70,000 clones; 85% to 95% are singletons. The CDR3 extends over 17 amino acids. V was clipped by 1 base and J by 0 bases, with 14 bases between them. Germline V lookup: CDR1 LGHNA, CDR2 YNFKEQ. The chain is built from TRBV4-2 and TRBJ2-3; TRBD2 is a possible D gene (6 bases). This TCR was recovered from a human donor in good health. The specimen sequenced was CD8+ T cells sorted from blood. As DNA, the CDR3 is TGTGCCAGCAGCCAAGTAGCGGAAACACAGAGCACAGATACGCAGTATTTT. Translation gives CASSQVAETQSTDTQYF.